These 2 T cell receptor beta chains share one sample of origin, sequenced in a study of blood T cell repertoires in COVID-19. Here immunoSEQ multiplex PCR was the method, and the copy in TCRdb shows in-frame clones only, minus some. Of roughly 440,000 clones listed, approximately 90% are singletons. The sequenced material came from peripheral blood. All receptors derive from a woman aged 50 to 65 with COVID-19, enrolled during active disease.

The chain has TRBV10-1 and TRBJ1-5; 7 bases align to TRBD1. Germline V gene lookup returns CDR1 WNHNN and CDR2 SYGVQD (reference sequence). CDR3 length equals 17 residues. Trimming at V came to 5 bases and at J to 5 bases, leaving 15 bases not matched to a gene. As DNA, the CDR3 is TGCGCCAGCAGTCTTACTCCGGGACAGACTTGGGATCAGCCCCAGCATTTT. Protein sequence: CASSLTPGQTWDQPQHF.

The chain couples TRBV6-5 to TRBJ1-5; D is possibly TRBD1 (5 bases). Trimming stripped 6 bases from V and 4 bases from J, with 13 bases between. Germline CDR1 and CDR2: MNHEY and SVGAGI. The CDR3 is 14 residues long. CDR3 residues: CASSRTGRNQPQHF. The CDR3 DNA sequence: TGTGCCAGCAGCCGAACAGGACGGAATCAGCCCCAGCATTTT.